This is a list of T cell receptor beta chains from one sample in a study of cytomegalovirus exposure and HLA in healthy donors. The table came from immunoSEQ multiplex PCR; TCRdb's copy has only in-frame clones and leaves some out. The profile shows 150,000 to 200,000 clones, 70% to 80% of them singletons. Sequencing was carried out using PBMCs. The source of these receptors is a woman in her 30s in good health and CMV-seropositive. The CDR3 runs from the conserved cysteine through the conserved F or W. The order of the fields is clone size, J gene, V gene, D gene, CDR3 protein, CDR3 DNA. A D gene is named only where the DNA matches it firmly. Clone size is shown for a subset of rows, as once, few, many or a class of expanded clone.

abundance: .
j_gene: TRBJ2-7
v_gene: TRBV30
d_gene: .
CDR3aa: CAWSPPSVREQYF
CDR3nt: TGTGCCTGGAGTCCTCCCTCGGTCCGCGAGCAGTACTTC

abundance: few
j_gene: TRBJ2-3
v_gene: TRBV10-1
d_gene: TRBD2
CDR3aa: CASSESASGSTDTQYF
CDR3nt: TGCGCCAGCAGTGAGTCGGCTAGCGGGAGCACAGATACGCAGTATTTT

abundance: .
j_gene: TRBJ2-7
v_gene: TRBV29-1
d_gene: TRBD2
CDR3aa: CSGWTSGPGEQYF
CDR3nt: TGCAGCGGGTGGACTAGCGGTCCGGGGGAGCAGTACTTC

abundance: .
j_gene: TRBJ1-1
v_gene: TRBV29-1
d_gene: .
CDR3aa: CSATRTALNTEAFF
CDR3nt: TGCAGTGCAACCCGGACAGCCCTGAACACTGAAGCTTTCTTT

abundance: few
j_gene: TRBJ2-3
v_gene: TRBV28
d_gene: .
CDR3aa: CASSLGGSATDTQYF
CDR3nt: TGTGCCAGCAGTTTAGGGGGCTCAGCAACAGATACGCAGTATTTT

abundance: few
j_gene: TRBJ2-1
v_gene: TRBV20-1
d_gene: TRBD2
CDR3aa: CSARFREGKFF
CDR3nt: TGCAGTGCTAGATTCAGGGAGGGTAAGTTCTTC

abundance: few
j_gene: TRBJ2-3
v_gene: TRBV10-3
d_gene: TRBD2
CDR3aa: CAIRDREGDTDTQYF
CDR3nt: TGTGCCATCAGGGACCGGGAGGGTGACACAGATACGCAGTATTTT

abundance: .
j_gene: TRBJ1-1
v_gene: TRBV21-1
d_gene: .
CDR3aa: CASNKTPGSSAEAFF
CDR3nt: TGTGCCAGCAACAAAACCCCGGGGTCAAGCGCTGAAGCTTTCTTT

abundance: .
j_gene: TRBJ2-1
v_gene: TRBV5-6
d_gene: TRBD2
CDR3aa: CASSLRTSGRANEQFF
CDR3nt: TGTGCCAGCAGCTTGCGAACTAGCGGGAGGGCCAATGAGCAGTTCTTC

abundance: .
j_gene: TRBJ1-2
v_gene: TRBV28
d_gene: .
CDR3aa: CASSPTGGNYGYTF
CDR3nt: TGTGCCAGCAGCCCAACCGGAGGTAACTATGGCTACACCTTC

abundance: .
j_gene: TRBJ1-1
v_gene: TRBV30
d_gene: .
CDR3aa: CAWSVQQNTEAFF
CDR3nt: TGTGCCTGGAGTGTACAACAGAACACTGAAGCTTTCTTT

abundance: .
j_gene: TRBJ2-1
v_gene: TRBV6-5
d_gene: TRBD2
CDR3aa: CASSLQGLADNEQFF
CDR3nt: TGTGCCAGCAGCCTACAGGGACTAGCGGACAATGAGCAGTTCTTC

abundance: once
j_gene: TRBJ2-1
v_gene: TRBV6-6
d_gene: TRBD1
CDR3aa: CASSIGQANEQFF
CDR3nt: TGTGCCAGCAGCATAGGACAGGCCAATGAGCAGTTCTTC

abundance: few
j_gene: TRBJ2-3
v_gene: TRBV4-1
d_gene: .
CDR3aa: CASSQGPDFPDTQYF
CDR3nt: TGCGCCAGCAGCCAAGGGCCCGACTTCCCAGATACGCAGTATTTT